This T cell receptor beta chain was profiled in a study of blood T cells in healthy people across ages. Study summary: There was about one barcoded beta molecule captured by template switching per two T cells.

Peripheral blood samples of around 9.8 milliliters were drawn from each donor. Total RNA, at least 6 micrograms per sample, was extracted from PBMCs. Sample-barcoded 5' priming and a J-beta primer mix drove a second PCR of about 7 to 11 cycles. Individual samples furnished no less than 2.5 million CDR3-containing paired-end reads apiece. TCRdb re-called the 5' RACE reads with MiXCR, one entry per CDR3 protein. The sample lists about 800,000 distinct CDR3 sequences; nearly 60% were seen once. This sequence was found in a man aged 30 to 45 in good health. The sequencing input was blood.

For the CDR3, the DNA is TGCAGTGCTAGCCGGCTAACCGACTACGAGCAGTACTTC. Translating gives CSASRLTDYEQYF. V and J are TRBV20-1 and TRBJ2-7; D gene ambiguous. Germline CDR1 reads DFQATT; CDR2 reads SNEGSKA (reference sequence). The V gene lost 3 bases and the J gene lost 3 bases, with 12 bases spanning the gap. This CDR3 region has 13 residues.